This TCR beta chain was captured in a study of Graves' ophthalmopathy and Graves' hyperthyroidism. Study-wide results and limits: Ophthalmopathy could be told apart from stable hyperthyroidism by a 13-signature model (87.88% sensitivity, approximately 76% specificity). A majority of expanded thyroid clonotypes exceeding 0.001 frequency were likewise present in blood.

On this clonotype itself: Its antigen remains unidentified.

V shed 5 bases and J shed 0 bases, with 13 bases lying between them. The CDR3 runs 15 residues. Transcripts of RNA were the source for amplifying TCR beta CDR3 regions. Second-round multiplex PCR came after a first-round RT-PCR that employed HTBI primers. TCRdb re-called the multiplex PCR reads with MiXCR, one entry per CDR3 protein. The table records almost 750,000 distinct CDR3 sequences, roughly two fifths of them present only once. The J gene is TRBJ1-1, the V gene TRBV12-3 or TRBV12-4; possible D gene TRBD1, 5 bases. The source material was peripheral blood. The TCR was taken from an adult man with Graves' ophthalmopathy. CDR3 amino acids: CASSPARVLNTEAFF. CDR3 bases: TGTGCCAGCAGTCCGGCCAGGGTCCTGAACACTGAAGCTTTCTTT.